This TCR beta chain was recovered during a study of blood T cell repertoires in COVID-19. Overall study: Samples taken during acute and convalescent COVID-19 were collected in the United States, Italy and Spain. T cells, B-cell-depleted T cells, or PBMCs provided the cDNA or gDNA that served as material.

V shed 6 bases and J shed 7 bases, with 13 bases lying between them. Per the germline V gene, CDR1 is MNHEY and CDR2 is SVGEGT. This CDR3 is 13 amino acids long. In the study's own analysis: Reference gene primers were amplified, and this amplification served to estimate nucleated cell counts. The data were produced by immunoSEQ multiplex PCR, yet TCRdb's version contains in-frame clones alone and is incomplete. That table supplies the V and J calls and clone size; D and trimming were determined from the DNA. This sample has roughly 200,000 clones, with 65% to 85% found just once. What was sequenced was peripheral blood. This chain uses TRBV6-2 or TRBV6-3 with TRBJ1-5; no firm D call. The source is an elderly woman with acute or convalescent COVID-19. CDR3: CASSPIDSQPQHF. CDR3 nucleotides: TGTGCCAGCAGCCCAATCGACTCACAGCCCCAGCATTTT.